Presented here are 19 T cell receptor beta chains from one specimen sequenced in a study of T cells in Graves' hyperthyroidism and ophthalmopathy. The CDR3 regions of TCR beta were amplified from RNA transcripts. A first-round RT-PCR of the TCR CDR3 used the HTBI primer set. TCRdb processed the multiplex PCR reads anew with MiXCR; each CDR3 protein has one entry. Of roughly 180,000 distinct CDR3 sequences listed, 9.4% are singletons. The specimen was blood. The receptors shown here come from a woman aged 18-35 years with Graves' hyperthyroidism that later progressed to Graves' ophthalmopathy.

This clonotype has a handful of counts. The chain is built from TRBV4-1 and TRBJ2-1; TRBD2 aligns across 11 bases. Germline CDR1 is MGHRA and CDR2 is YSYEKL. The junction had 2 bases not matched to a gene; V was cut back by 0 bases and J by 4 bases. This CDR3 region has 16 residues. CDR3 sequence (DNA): TGCGCCAGCAGCCAAGAGACTAGCGGGATTTACAATGAGCAGTTCTTC. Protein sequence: CASSQETSGIYNEQFF.

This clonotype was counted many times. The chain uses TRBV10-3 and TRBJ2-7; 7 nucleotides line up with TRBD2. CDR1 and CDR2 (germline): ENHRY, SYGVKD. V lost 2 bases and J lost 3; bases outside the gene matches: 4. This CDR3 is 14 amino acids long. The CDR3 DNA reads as TGTGCCATCAGTGAGGTCCGGACTAGCTACGAGCAGTACTTC. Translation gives CAISEVRTSYEQYF.

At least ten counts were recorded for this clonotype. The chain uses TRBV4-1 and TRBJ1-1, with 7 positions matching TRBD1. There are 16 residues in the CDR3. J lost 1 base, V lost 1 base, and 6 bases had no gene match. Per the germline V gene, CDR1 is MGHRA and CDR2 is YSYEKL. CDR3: CASSQVGTASNTEAFF. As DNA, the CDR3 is TGCGCCAGCAGCCAAGTGGGGACAGCTTCGAACACTGAAGCTTTCTTT.

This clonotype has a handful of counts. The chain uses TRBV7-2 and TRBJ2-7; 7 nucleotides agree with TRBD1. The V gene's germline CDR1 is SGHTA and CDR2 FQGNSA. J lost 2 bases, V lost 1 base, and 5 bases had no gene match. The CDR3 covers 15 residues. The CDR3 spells CASSLDTGVTYEQYF. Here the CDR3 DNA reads TGTGCCAGCAGCTTAGACACAGGGGTCACCTACGAGCAGTACTTC.

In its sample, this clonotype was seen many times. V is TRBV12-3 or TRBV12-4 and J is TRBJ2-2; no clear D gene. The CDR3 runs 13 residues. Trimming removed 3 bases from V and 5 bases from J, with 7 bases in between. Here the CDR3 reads CASSFRETGELFF. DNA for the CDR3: TGTGCCAGCAGTTTTAGGGAAACCGGGGAGCTGTTTTTT.

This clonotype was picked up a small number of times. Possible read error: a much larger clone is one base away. Here the CDR3 DNA reads TGTGCCAGCAGCTTTCACGGGGGGATACAGACAATCTACAATGAGCAGCTCTTC. It yields the protein CASSFHGGIQTIYNEQLF. V usage is TRBV7-2 and J usage is TRBJ2-1, with 7 bases fitting TRBD2. Germline values: CDR1 SGHTA, CDR2 FQGNSA. The CDR3 loop spans 18 amino acids.

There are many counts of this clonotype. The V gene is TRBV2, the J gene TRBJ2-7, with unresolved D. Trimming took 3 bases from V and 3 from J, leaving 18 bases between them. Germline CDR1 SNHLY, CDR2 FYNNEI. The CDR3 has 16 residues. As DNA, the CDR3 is TGTGCCAGCAGTGATCCGAGGCAGTCTTCATACTACGAGCAGTACTTC. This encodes CASSDPRQSSYYEQYF. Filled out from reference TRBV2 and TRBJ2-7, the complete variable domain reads EPEVTQTPSHQVTQMGQEVILRCVPISNHLYFYWYRQILGQKVEFLVSFYNNEISEKSEIFDDQFSVERPDGSNFTLKIRSTKLEDSAMYFCASSDPRQSSYYEQYFGPGTRLTVT.

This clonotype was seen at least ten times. CDR3 sequence reads: CASSPLGGADTQYF. The CDR3, as DNA: TGTGCCAGCAGTCCCTTGGGAGGCGCAGATACGCAGTATTTT. The rearrangement links TRBV28 to TRBJ2-3; tentatively, D is TRBD2 (6 bases). Trimming took off 5 bases at V and 4 bases at J, with 13 bases between the two ends. The CDR3 has 14 residues. The germline V gene encodes CDR1 MDHEN and CDR2 SYDVKM.

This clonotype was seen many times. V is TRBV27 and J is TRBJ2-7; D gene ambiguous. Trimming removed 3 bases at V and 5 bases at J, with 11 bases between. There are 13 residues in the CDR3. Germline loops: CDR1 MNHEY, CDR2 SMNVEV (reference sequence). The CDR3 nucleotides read TGTGCCAGCAGTTTGGGTAGAGAGGACGAGCAGTACTTC. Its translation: CASSLGREDEQYF.

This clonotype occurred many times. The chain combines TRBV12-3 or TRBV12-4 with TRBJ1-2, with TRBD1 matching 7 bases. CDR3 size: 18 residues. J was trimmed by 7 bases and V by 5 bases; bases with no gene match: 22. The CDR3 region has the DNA TGTGCCAGCAGTCAAAGACCCCTGGGACAGCGGACCATAATTGGCTACACCTTC. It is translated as CASSQRPLGQRTIIGYTF.

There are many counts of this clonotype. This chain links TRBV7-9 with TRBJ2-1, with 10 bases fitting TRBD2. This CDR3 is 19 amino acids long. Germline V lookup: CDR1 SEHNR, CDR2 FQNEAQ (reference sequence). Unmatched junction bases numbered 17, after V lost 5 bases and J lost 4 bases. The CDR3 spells CASSPRRGASGSRYNEQFF. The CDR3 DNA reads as TGTGCCAGCAGCCCGCGGAGGGGAGCTAGCGGGAGTCGATACAATGAGCAGTTCTTC.

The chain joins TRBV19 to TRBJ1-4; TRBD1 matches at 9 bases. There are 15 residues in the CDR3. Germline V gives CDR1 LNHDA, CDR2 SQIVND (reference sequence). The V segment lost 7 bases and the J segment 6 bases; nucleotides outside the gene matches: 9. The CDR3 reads CASTGGQGADEKLFF. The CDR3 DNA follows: TGTGCCAGTACTGGGGGACAGGGAGCGGATGAAAAACTGTTTTTT.

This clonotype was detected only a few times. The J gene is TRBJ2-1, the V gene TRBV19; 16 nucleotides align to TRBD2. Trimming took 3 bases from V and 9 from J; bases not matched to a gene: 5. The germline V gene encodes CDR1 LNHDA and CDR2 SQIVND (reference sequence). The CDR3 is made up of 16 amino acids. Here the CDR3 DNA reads TGTGCCAGTAGTATTGGGACTAGCGGGAGGGCGGGTGAGCAGTTCTTC. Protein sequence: CASSIGTSGRAGEQFF. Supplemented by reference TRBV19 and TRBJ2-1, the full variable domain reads DGGITQSPKYLFRKEGQNVTLSCEQNLNHDAMYWYRQDPGQGLRLIYYSQIVNDFQKGDIAEGYSVSREKKESFPLTVTSAQKNPTAFYLCASSIGTSGRAGEQFFGPGTRLTVL.

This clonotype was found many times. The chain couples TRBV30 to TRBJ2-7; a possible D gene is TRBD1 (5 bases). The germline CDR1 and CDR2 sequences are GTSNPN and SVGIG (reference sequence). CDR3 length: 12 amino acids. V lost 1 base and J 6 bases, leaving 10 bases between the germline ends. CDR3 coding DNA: TGTGCCTGGAGTGGGGGCGCGAGCGAGCAGTACTTC. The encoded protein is CAWSGGASEQYF. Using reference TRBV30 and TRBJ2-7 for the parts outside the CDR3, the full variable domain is SQTIHQWPATLVQPVGSPLSLECTVEGTSNPNLYWYRQAAGRGLQLLFYSVGIGQISSEVPQNLSASRPQDRQFILSSKKLLLSDSGFYLCAWSGGASEQYFGPGTRLTVT.

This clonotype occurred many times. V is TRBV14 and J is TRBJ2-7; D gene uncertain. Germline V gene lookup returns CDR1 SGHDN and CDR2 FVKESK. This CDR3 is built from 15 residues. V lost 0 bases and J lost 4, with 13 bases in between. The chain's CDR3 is CASSQDFGRKYEQYF. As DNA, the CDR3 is TGTGCCAGCAGCCAAGATTTCGGCAGAAAATACGAGCAGTACTTC.

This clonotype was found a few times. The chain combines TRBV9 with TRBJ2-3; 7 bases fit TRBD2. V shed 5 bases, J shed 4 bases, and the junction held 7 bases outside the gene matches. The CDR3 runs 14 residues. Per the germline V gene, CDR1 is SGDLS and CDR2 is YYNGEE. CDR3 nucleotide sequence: TGTGCCAGCAGTCCGGCGGGAGAACCAGATACGCAGTATTTT. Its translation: CASSPAGEPDTQYF. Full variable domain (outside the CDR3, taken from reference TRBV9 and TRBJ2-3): DSGVTQTPKHLITATGQRVTLRCSPRSGDLSVYWYQQSLDQGLQFLIQYYNGEERAKGNILERFSAQQFPDLHSELNLSSLELGDSALYFCASSPAGEPDTQYFGPGTRLTVL.

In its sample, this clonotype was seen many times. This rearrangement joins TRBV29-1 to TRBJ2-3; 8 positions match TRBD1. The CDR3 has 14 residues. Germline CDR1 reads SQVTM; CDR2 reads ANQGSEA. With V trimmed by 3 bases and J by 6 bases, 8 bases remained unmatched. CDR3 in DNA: TGCAGCGTTGAGGCCACGGACAGGGACGATACGCAGTATTTT. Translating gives CSVEATDRDDTQYF.

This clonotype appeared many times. The DNA of the CDR3 is TGCAGTGCCCCGAACATGAACACTGAAGCTTTCTTT. Its protein product is CSAPNMNTEAFF. The V gene is TRBV20-1, the J gene TRBJ1-1, with unresolved D. Germline lookup yields CDR1 DFQATT and CDR2 SNEGSKA (reference sequence). The CDR3 length is 12 residues. V lost 6 bases and J lost 0, with 8 bases in between.

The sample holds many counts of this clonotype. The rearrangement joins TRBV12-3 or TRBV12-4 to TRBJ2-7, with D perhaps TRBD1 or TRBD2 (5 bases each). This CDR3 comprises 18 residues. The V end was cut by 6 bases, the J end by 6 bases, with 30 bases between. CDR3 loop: CASSQEFPGTRAKSEQYF. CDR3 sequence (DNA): TGTGCCAGCAGCCAAGAGTTCCCCGGGACCCGCGCCAAGAGCGAGCAGTACTTC.